Following are 28 T cell receptor beta chains from one sample sequenced in a study of T cells in Graves' hyperthyroidism and ophthalmopathy. RNA transcripts provided the source from which TCR beta CDR3 regions were amplified. Carried out on the TCR CDR3, a first-round RT-PCR used the HTBI primer set. TCRdb used MiXCR to reprocess the multiplex PCR reads, holding one entry per CDR3 protein. The repertoire holds around 580,000 distinct CDR3 sequences, with approximately 15% as singletons. Sequencing was done on a sample of blood. Source of these receptors: a woman between 18 and 29 years old with Graves' hyperthyroidism.

The chain recombines TRBV19 with TRBJ2-2; D is unclear. Trimming removed 9 bases at V and 8 bases at J, with 16 bases between. The CDR3 covers 13 residues. Per the germline V gene, CDR1 is LNHDA and CDR2 is SQIVND (reference sequence). The CDR3 spells CASNTGPGGELFF. The DNA of the CDR3 is TGTGCCAGCAACACCGGGCCCGGAGGGGAGCTGTTTTTT.

This clonotype was picked up a small number of times. The rearrangement links TRBV30 to TRBJ2-1, with TRBD2 identical over 7 bases. CDR1 is GTSNPN, CDR2 SVGIG, per germline (reference sequence). V dropped 4 bases and J dropped 14; count of bases not matched to a gene: 23. The CDR3 extends over 16 amino acids. In DNA form, the CDR3 reads TGTGCCTGGACTTCGATAACCACTAGACTAGCAGAGGTTGAGTTCTTC. Residues: CAWTSITTRLAEVEFF. Drawing the rest from reference TRBV30 and TRBJ2-1, the complete variable domain is SQTIHQWPATLVQPVGSPLSLECTVEGTSNPNLYWYRQAAGRGLQLLFYSVGIGQISSEVPQNLSASRPQDRQFILSSKKLLLSDSGFYLCAWTSITTRLAEVEFFGPGTRLTVL.

This clonotype was seen repeatedly, ten times or more. The V call is TRBV20-1, the J call TRBJ2-5; D is possibly TRBD1 or TRBD2 (5 bases each). V shed 4 bases and J shed 5 bases, with 17 bases lying between them. Germline V lookup: CDR1 DFQATT, CDR2 SNEGSKA (reference sequence). This CDR3 spans 14 amino acids. The CDR3 region has the DNA TGCAGTGCTACCACTGGGGGAGTTAAGGAGACCCAGTACTTC. Its translation is CSATTGGVKETQYF.

This clonotype showed up just a few times. The chain carries TRBV5-1 and TRBJ2-4, with D possibly TRBD2 on 7 matching bases. Germline V lookup: CDR1 SGHRS, CDR2 YFSETQ. V gave up 4 bases and J gave up 1 base, with 18 bases separating them. The length of the CDR3 is 17 residues. CDR3 in DNA: TGCGCCAGCAGCGCAATAAGGGGGGAGGGGGCCAAAAACATTCAGTACTTC. It is translated as CASSAIRGEGAKNIQYF.

CDR3: CASSLLPASMNTEAFF. CDR3 DNA: TGTGCCAGCAGTTTACTTCCGGCAAGCATGAACACTGAAGCTTTCTTT. The V call is TRBV27, the J call TRBJ1-1; D gene unclear. Germline values: CDR1 MNHEY, CDR2 SMNVEV (reference sequence). This CDR3 region has 16 residues. The V gene lost 2 bases and the J gene lost 0 bases, with 13 bases spanning the gap.

This chain joins TRBV24-1 and TRBJ1-5; TRBD1 is a possible D gene (5 bases). The CDR3 is made up of 13 amino acids. Trimming removed 3 bases at V and 11 bases at J, with 13 bases between. Germline CDR1 and CDR2: KGHDR and SFDVKD. The CDR3 region has the DNA TGTGCCACCAGTGATCCCAGGGCGAGGGCCCAGCATTTT. Encoded protein: CATSDPRARAQHF.

V usage is TRBV20-1 and J usage is TRBJ2-1, with D maybe TRBD2 (5 bases). Germline V gives CDR1 DFQATT, CDR2 SNEGSKA (reference sequence). With 1 base removed from V and 12 bases from J, the gap between germline ends came to 7 bases. CDR3 length: 10 amino acids. The CDR3 region is CSARGAGQFF. The CDR3 bases are TGCAGTGCTAGAGGGGCGGGGCAGTTCTTC.

Only a few counts were recorded for this clonotype. The chain combines TRBV20-1 with TRBJ1-1, with D unclear. V lost 5 bases, J lost 1 base, and 14 bases lay in between. This CDR3 region has 14 residues. CDR1 DFQATT and CDR2 SNEGSKA come from the germline V gene (reference sequence). Here the CDR3 reads CSALGPRGNTEAFF. In nucleotides, the CDR3 is TGCAGTGCTTTAGGGCCTCGCGGGAACACTGAAGCTTTCTTT.

This clonotype was seen more than once but under ten times. The CDR3 DNA sequence: TGTGCCAGCAGTTTAACTCCGGGAGGAGCCTACAATGAGCAGTTCTTC. It encodes CASSLTPGGAYNEQFF. V usage is TRBV12-3 or TRBV12-4 and J usage is TRBJ2-1; 7 bases align to TRBD2. V gave up 2 bases and J gave up 2 bases; unmatched junction bases: 6. The CDR3 has 16 amino acids.

The CDR3 loop is CASSQTPGLVSTEAFF. CDR3 coding DNA: TGCGCCAGCAGCCAAACCCCTGGACTAGTGTCCACTGAAGCTTTCTTT. The chain is built from TRBV4-1 and TRBJ1-1; D gene uncertain. This CDR3 region has 16 residues. V was cut by 2 bases and J by 4 bases, with 17 bases left in between. The germline CDR1 and CDR2 sequences are MGHRA and YSYEKL.

This clonotype was detected only a few times. The chain recombines TRBV7-4 with TRBJ1-5; tentatively, D is TRBD1 (6 bases). CDR1 is SGHVT and CDR2 is SQSDAQ in the germline V gene. This CDR3 comprises 14 residues. With 8 bases removed from V and 5 bases from J, the gap between germline ends came to 16 bases. CDR3: CASLRSGADQPQHF. The DNA for the CDR3 is TGTGCCAGCCTGAGGTCGGGGGCCGATCAGCCCCAGCATTTT.

This clonotype appeared a single time. The J gene is TRBJ2-2, the V gene TRBV7-9; 10 bases align to TRBD2. The CDR3 consists of 15 residues. Germline-derived CDR1 and CDR2 are SEHNR and FQNEAQ (reference sequence). The trim removed 7 bases at V and 6 bases at J, leaving 8 bases unmatched. CDR3: CASNLAGDESGELFF. The CDR3 coding sequence is TGTGCCAGCAACCTAGCGGGAGACGAGTCCGGGGAGCTGTTTTTT.

Comment on this clonotype: A read error may account for a junction end that differs from germline. V usage is TRBV18 and J usage is TRBJ2-7, with D maybe TRBD1 (6 bases). The CDR3 is made up of 14 amino acids. Germline V gene lookup returns CDR1 KGHSH and CDR2 LQKENI. This chain's CDR3 is CAGSYELDSYEQYF. CDR3 DNA: TGTGCCGGCTCGTACGAGTTGGACAGTTACGAGCAGTACTTC.

The table lists this clonotype with a few counts. The genes are TRBV20-1 and TRBJ2-3; 11 positions match TRBD1. This CDR3 comprises 15 residues. The V segment lost 3 bases and the J segment 5 bases; nucleotides outside the gene matches: 7. CDR1 DFQATT and CDR2 SNEGSKA come from the germline V gene (reference sequence). CDR3 sequence: CSASLRDRGIDTQYF. Written as DNA, the CDR3 is TGCAGTGCTAGCCTCCGGGACAGGGGGATAGATACGCAGTATTTT.

This clonotype was observed a few times. The chain joins TRBV20-1 to TRBJ2-5; TRBD2 is a possible D gene (6 bases). Trimming stripped 0 bases from V and 2 bases from J, with 13 bases between. Germline V lookup: CDR1 DFQATT, CDR2 SNEGSKA (reference sequence). CDR3 size: 15 residues. This CDR3 reads CSARDRWRGQETQYF. The CDR3 DNA is TGCAGTGCTAGAGATAGATGGCGGGGACAAGAGACCCAGTACTTC.

The chain couples TRBV5-1 to TRBJ1-2; 8 bases line up with TRBD1. V lost 4 bases and J lost 9; bases outside the gene matches: 8. The CDR3 extends over 13 amino acids. CDR1 is SGHRS, CDR2 YFSETQ, per germline. The CDR3 spells CASSAGTGISYTF. DNA of the CDR3: TGCGCCAGCAGCGCAGGGACAGGTATAAGCTACACCTTC.

This clonotype was counted many times. V and J are TRBV7-2 and TRBJ2-1, with 11 nucleotides matching TRBD2. This CDR3 is 17 amino acids long. Trimming cost V 1 base and J 5 bases; bases outside gene matches: 7. Per germline, CDR1 SGHTA and CDR2 FQGNSA. The CDR3: CASSLEGSGRANNEQFF. In DNA form, the CDR3 reads TGTGCCAGCAGCTTAGAGGGTAGCGGGAGGGCTAACAATGAGCAGTTCTTC. Full variable domain (missing parts from reference TRBV7-2 and TRBJ2-1): GAGVSQSPSNKVTEKGKDVELRCDPISGHTALYWYRQSLGQGLEFLIYFQGNSAPDKSGLPSDRFSAERTGGSVSTLTIQRTQQEDSAVYLCASSLEGSGRANNEQFFGPGTRLTVL.

This clonotype was counted ten times or more. The DNA is omitted, as the CDR3 cannot be located on it reliably, and the CDR3 follows TCRdb's listing. The CDR3 region is CASSSSGLRTDTQYF. This chain connects TRBV6-4 to TRBJ2-3; TRBD2 was called by the table and not checked on the DNA. In germline, CDR1 is MRHNA, CDR2 SNTAGT. Inclusive of both ends, the CDR3 amounts to 15 amino acids.

This clonotype has ten or more counts. The rearrangement links TRBV6-1 to TRBJ2-7, with a tentative D call TRBD2 (6 bases). The germline V gene encodes CDR1 MNHNS and CDR2 SASEGT. The CDR3 length is 15 residues. The ends were cut back, 4 bases at V and 2 bases at J, with 15 bases in the middle. As DNA, the CDR3 is TGTGCCAGCAGTGCCCGCCTCCCTAGCGCCTACGAGCAGTACTTC. Amino acid sequence: CASSARLPSAYEQYF.

This clonotype was seen many times. V is TRBV20-1 and J is TRBJ2-7, with TRBD2 matching over 12 bases. CDR1 is DFQATT, CDR2 SNEGSKA, per germline (reference sequence). The CDR3 length is 14 residues. V lost 6 bases to trimming and J lost 3 bases; unmatched junction nucleotides: 6. The CDR3 nucleotides are TGCAGTGCGAGTTGGACTAGCGGGGACTACGAGCAGTACTTC. It specifies CSASWTSGDYEQYF.

Points on this clonotype: This CDR3 is missing its conserved last phenylalanine or tryptophan, likely due to a read error. This chain connects TRBV7-2 to TRBJ2-7, with TRBD2 as a possible D gene (5 bases). There are 13 residues in the CDR3. Germline-derived CDR1 and CDR2 are SGHTA and FQGNSA. V dropped 6 bases and J dropped 5 bases, with 14 bases sitting between them. For the CDR3, the DNA is TGTGCCAGCAGACTAGTGGGCGGCCACGAGCAGTACCTC. Its protein is CASRLVGGHEQYL.

In its sample, this clonotype was seen many times. The chain joins TRBV29-1 to TRBJ2-1, with a tentative D call TRBD1 (6 bases). Trimming took 1 base from V and 7 from J, leaving 8 bases between them. Germline-derived CDR1 and CDR2 are SQVTM and ANQGSEA. The CDR3 contains 12 residues. The CDR3 region is CSVEVTGNEQFF. In DNA, the CDR3 is TGCAGCGTTGAAGTTACAGGGAATGAGCAGTTCTTC.

Ten or more counts support this clonotype. The chain carries TRBV12-3 or TRBV12-4 and TRBJ1-1; the match to TRBD1 covers 9 bases. This CDR3 has 14 residues. Trimming cost V 5 bases and J 1 base; bases outside gene matches: 2. CDR3 loop: CASSPGQGNTEAFF. CDR3 nucleotides: TGTGCCAGCAGTCCGGGACAGGGGAACACTGAAGCTTTCTTT.

This sequence joins TRBV4-2 and TRBJ2-5; 7 bases map to TRBD2. The junction had 8 bases not matched to a gene; V was cut back by 2 bases and J by 5 bases. This CDR3 spans 15 amino acids. In germline, CDR1 is LGHNA, CDR2 YNFKEQ. CDR3 bases: TGTGCCAGCAGCCAAACCGGGGGGAGGGATGAGACCCAGTACTTC. Translated, it gives CASSQTGGRDETQYF.

Regarding this clonotype: At one end, the junction sequence differs from germline, possibly due to a read error. The rearrangement links TRBV18 to TRBJ1-2, with D possibly matching TRBD1 (6 bases). The CDR3 consists of 15 residues. The germline gives CDR1 KGHSH, CDR2 LQKENI. CDR3 in amino acids: CASSQDSLANYGSTF. As DNA, the CDR3 is TGTGCCAGCTCGCAGGACAGCCTAGCTAACTATGGCTCCACCTTC.

Many counts were recorded for this clonotype. The rearrangement links TRBV7-2 to TRBJ2-7; TRBD2 aligns across 13 bases. The ends lost 7 bases at V and 5 bases at J; junction bases unmatched: 8. CDR1 SGHTA and CDR2 FQGNSA come from the germline V gene. The CDR3 is 15 residues long. The CDR3 region is CASTELAGGGNEQYF. CDR3 coding DNA: TGTGCCAGCACCGAACTAGCGGGAGGGGGAAACGAGCAGTACTTC.

This clonotype was picked up many times. The CDR3 spells CASSEQGAGQPQHF. CDR3 nucleotide sequence: TGTGCCAGCAGCGAACAGGGGGCAGGTCAGCCCCAGCATTTT. The V and J genes are TRBV13 and TRBJ1-5, with 9 positions matching TRBD1. The CDR3 contains 14 residues. Losses at the gene ends were 5 bases for V and 6 bases for J; bases not matched to a gene: 5. The germline gives CDR1 PRHDT, CDR2 FYEKMQ (reference sequence).

At least ten counts were recorded for this clonotype. The genes are TRBV6-2 or TRBV6-3 and TRBJ2-1; D could derive from TRBD1 or TRBD2 (6 bases each). Germline CDR1 reads MNHEY; CDR2 reads SVGEGT. Trimming left V 5 bases short and J 0 bases short, with 11 bases between. There are 15 residues in the CDR3. CDR3 DNA sequence: TGTGCCAGCAGTCCCCGGGGGCCCTCCTACAATGAGCAGTTCTTC. This sequence encodes CASSPRGPSYNEQFF.